This T cell receptor (beta chain) derives from a study of Tregs in tolerant kidney transplant recipients. Germline V gene sequence: CDR1 PRHDT, CDR2 FYEKMQ (reference sequence). The junction had 16 bases not matched to a gene; V was cut back by 3 bases and J by 5 bases. CDR3 size: 19 residues. Overall study results and limits: Donor-specific Treg expansion exceeded global Treg expansion in tolerant patients, suggesting antigen drive. The small number of patients limits these findings pending further validation.

About this clone itself: Its antigen is still unknown.

TCRdb's table, derived via immunoSEQ multiplex PCR, lists solely in-frame clones and lacks some. The table has around 77,000 clones, 98% seen once. This chain joins TRBV13 and TRBJ2-5; 12 bases match TRBD1. The material sequenced was CD4+ T cells from blood, taken before the transplant. The receptor was isolated from a human donor who received a combined kidney and bone marrow transplant. The CDR3 protein is CASSFLRDRGRLWGETQYF. For the CDR3, the DNA is TGTGCCAGCAGCTTCCTCCGGGACAGGGGGCGCCTATGGGGGGAGACCCAGTACTTC.